This T cell receptor (beta chain) comes out of a study of CD8 T cells in Susac syndrome. CDR3 length: 13 amino acids. V dropped 4 bases and J dropped 4 bases, with 10 bases sitting between them. Germline V CDR1 and CDR2: SNHLY, FYNNEI. When the RNA was reverse transcribed, random hexamers were used with an input of roughly 0.45 to 1 ug. TCRdb re-called the immunoSEQ multiplex PCR reads through MiXCR, storing one row per CDR3 protein. Of 210,000 or so distinct CDR3 sequences in the sample, 80% to 95% were seen once. The sequenced sample was CD8+ T cells from PBMCs. The chain uses TRBV2 and TRBJ1-2; D call uncertain. The TCR originated in a human donor with multiple sclerosis. The CDR3 loop reads CASSAGEAYGYTF. As DNA, the CDR3 is TGTGCCAGCAGTGCAGGCGAAGCCTATGGCTACACCTTC.